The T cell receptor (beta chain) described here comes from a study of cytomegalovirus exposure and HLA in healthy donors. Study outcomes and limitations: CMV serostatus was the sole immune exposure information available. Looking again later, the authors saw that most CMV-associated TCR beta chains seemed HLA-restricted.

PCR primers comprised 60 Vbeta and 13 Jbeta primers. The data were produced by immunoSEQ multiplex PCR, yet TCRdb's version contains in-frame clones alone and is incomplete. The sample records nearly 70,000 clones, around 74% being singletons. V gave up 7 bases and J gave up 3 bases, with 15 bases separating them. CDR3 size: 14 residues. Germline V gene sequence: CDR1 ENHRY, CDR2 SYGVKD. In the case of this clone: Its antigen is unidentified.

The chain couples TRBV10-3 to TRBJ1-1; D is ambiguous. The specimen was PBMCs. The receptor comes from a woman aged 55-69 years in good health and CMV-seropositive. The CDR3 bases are TGTGCCATCACATTGGCCGCTAGCGACACTGAAGCTTTCTTT. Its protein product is CAITLAASDTEAFF.